This section outlines one TCR beta chain sequence together with its context. Profiling relied on immunoSEQ multiplex PCR, and the TCRdb table lists in-frame clones only, not all of them. The table records about 130,000 clones, around 93% of them present only once. The entry originates in a study of control samples from healthy donors and cancer patients. CDR1 and CDR2 (germline): LNHDA, SQIVND (reference sequence). The V end lost 7 bases, the J end lost 1 base, and 10 bases lay between the germline ends. The CDR3 is made up of 13 amino acids. The source of this sequence is a woman aged 50 to 60 in good health. Sequencing used blood. The chain combines TRBV19 with TRBJ1-1; no reliable D call. The CDR3 DNA follows: TGTGCCAGTATTGGGAGGAGGAACACTGAAGCTTTCTTT. This encodes CASIGRRNTEAFF.